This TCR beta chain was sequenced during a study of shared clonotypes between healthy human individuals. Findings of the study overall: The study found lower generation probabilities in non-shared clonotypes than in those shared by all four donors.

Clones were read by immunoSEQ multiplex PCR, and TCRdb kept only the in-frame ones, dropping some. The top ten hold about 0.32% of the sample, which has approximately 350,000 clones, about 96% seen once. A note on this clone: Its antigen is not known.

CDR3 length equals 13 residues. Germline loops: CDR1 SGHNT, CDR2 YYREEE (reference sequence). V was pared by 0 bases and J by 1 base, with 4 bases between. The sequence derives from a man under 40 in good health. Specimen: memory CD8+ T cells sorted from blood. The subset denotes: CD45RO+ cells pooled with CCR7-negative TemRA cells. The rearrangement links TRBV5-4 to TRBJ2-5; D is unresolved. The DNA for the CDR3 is TGTGCCAGCAGCTTGGGTTCCCAAGAGACCCAGTACTTC. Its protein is CASSLGSQETQYF.